This T cell receptor beta chain was sequenced in a study of OX40 agonist ivuxolimab in advanced cancers. Study information: Head and neck, renal cell, melanoma or hepatocellular carcinoma were the cancers that dose-escalation patients had. Three dose-escalation patients had partial responses: one with hepatocellular carcinoma and two with cutaneous melanoma.

Trimming took 6 bases from V and 6 from J, leaving 12 bases between them. The CDR3 runs to 13 residues. CDR1 is ENHRY and CDR2 is SYGVKD in the germline V gene. Sequenced by immunoSEQ multiplex PCR; TCRdb stores in-frame clones only, minus some. The sample holds about 120,000 clones; 75% to 90% are singletons and the top ten take roughly 0.59%. The source material was CD4+ or CD8+ T cells sorted from blood, sampled in a trial of the OX40 agonist ivuxolimab. The V call is TRBV10-3, the J call TRBJ1-5; D is uncertain. This clonotype was obtained from an adult with an advanced solid tumor such as melanoma, head and neck, liver or kidney cancer. The CDR3 coding sequence is TGTGCCATCAGAGCACATCCGGGTCAGCCCCAGCATTTT. The encoded protein is CAIRAHPGQPQHF.